These T cell receptor beta chains were read from a single sample in a study of control samples from healthy donors and cancer patients. The method was immunoSEQ multiplex PCR; TCRdb's version includes in-frame clones alone and lacks a portion of them. The sample has over 200,000 clones; more than 65% are singletons. Sequencing was performed on PBMCs. These receptors were taken from a woman aged 60 to 75 with lung cancer. The CDR3 runs from the conserved cysteine through the conserved F or W. The order of the fields is D gene, J gene, V gene, clone size, CDR3 protein, CDR3 DNA. D genes are given only for firm matches. Clone size is given for some rows only: seen once, a few or many times, or a class if the clone is expanded.

TRBD1 TRBJ2-3 TRBV18 - CASSLQGRGSTDTQYF TGTGCCAGCTCACTACAGGGCAGGGGGAGCACAGATACGCAGTATTTT
- TRBJ1-6 TRBV6-1 - CASSERGYNSPLHF TGTGCCAGCAGTGAGCGGGGCTATAATTCACCCCTCCACTTT
TRBD1 TRBJ2-5 TRBV5-1 - CASSLTGAEETQYF TGCGCCAGCAGCTTAACAGGGGCGGAGGAGACCCAGTACTTC
- TRBJ1-1 TRBV7-3 - CASSLKPRTVGDTEAFF TGTGCCAGCAGCTTAAAGCCGCGGACAGTCGGGGACACTGAAGCTTTCTTT
- TRBJ2-1 TRBV11-2 - CASSARERSYNEQFF TGTGCCAGCAGCGCCAGGGAGAGGTCCTACAATGAGCAGTTCTTC
- TRBJ2-7 TRBV30 - CAWSDPNEQYF TGTGCCTGGAGTGACCCCAACGAGCAGTACTTC
- TRBJ2-7 TRBV3-1/TRBV3-2 many CASSLSRLAYEQYF TGTGCCAGCAGCCTCTCCCGGCTGGCCTACGAGCAGTACTTC
TRBD1 TRBJ2-1 TRBV15 once CATSKGQASYNEQFF TGTGCCACCAGTAAGGGACAGGCTTCCTACAATGAGCAGTTCTTC
TRBD1 TRBJ1-4 TRBV25-1 - CASSPPTGNSEKLFF TGTGCCAGCAGTCCCCCGACAGGGAACAGTGAAAAACTGTTTTTT
- TRBJ1-6 TRBV5-3 - CARSCRWHSPLHF TGTGCCAGAAGCTGCCGGTGGCATTCACCCCTCCACTTT
- TRBJ1-6 TRBV19 - CASSDGRPYNSPLHF TGTGCCAGTAGCGACGGAAGGCCTTATAATTCACCCCTCCACTTT
TRBD1 TRBJ1-1 TRBV28 - CASSPWTGNTEAFF TGTGCCAGCAGTCCGTGGACAGGAAACACTGAAGCTTTCTTT
- TRBJ1-1 TRBV11-3 - CASSLAAGTEAFF TGTGCCAGCAGCTTAGCGGCGGGGACTGAAGCTTTCTTT
- TRBJ1-1 TRBV27 - CASSSTDRTEAFF TGTGCCAGCAGTTCGACAGACCGCACTGAAGCTTTCTTT
TRBD1 TRBJ1-2 TRBV5-1 few CASSSGQGVHGYTF TGCGCCAGCAGCTCGGGACAGGGAGTTCATGGCTACACCTTC
TRBD1 TRBJ1-6 TRBV18 - CASSPRDRSNSPLHF TGTGCCAGCTCACCACGGGACAGGAGTAATTCACCCCTCCACTTT
TRBD1 TRBJ2-1 TRBV5-1 - CASSTAGTEYNEQFF TGCGCCAGCAGCACGGCCGGGACAGAATACAATGAGCAGTTCTTC
TRBD1 TRBJ2-5 TRBV2 once CASRKTGNLQETQYF TGTGCCAGCAGGAAGACAGGGAACCTCCAAGAGACCCAGTACTTC
- TRBJ1-1 TRBV30 - CAWSPLRQENTEAFF TGTGCCTGGAGCCCCCTGCGACAGGAGAACACTGAAGCTTTCTTT
- TRBJ1-5 TRBV2 - CASRAPGDPYQPQHF TGTGCCAGCAGAGCTCCAGGGGACCCTTATCAGCCCCAGCATTTT
- TRBJ2-3 TRBV7-9 - CASSPPFRAGDTQYF TGTGCCAGCAGCCCACCATTTAGGGCAGGAGATACGCAGTATTTT
TRBD2 TRBJ2-1 TRBV9 - CASSSAGTSSHNEQFF TGTGCCAGCAGCTCGGCCGGGACTAGCAGTCACAATGAGCAGTTCTTC